Below, 19 T cell receptor beta chains from the same sample are listed, as sequenced in a study of cytomegalovirus exposure and HLA in healthy donors. The PCR employed 60 Vbeta primers together with 13 Jbeta primers. TCRdb's table, derived via immunoSEQ multiplex PCR, lists solely in-frame clones and lacks some. The sample totals approximately 120,000 clones. Sequencing input: PBMCs. These receptors were collected from a man aged 30 to 39 in good health and CMV-seronegative.

The V call is TRBV6-5, the J call TRBJ2-1, with 10 bases matching TRBD2. V lost 6 bases and J lost 9; bases outside the gene matches: 11. This CDR3 has 15 residues. CDR1 is MNHEY, CDR2 SVGAGI, per germline. In nucleotides, the CDR3 is TGTGCCAGCAGCGGACTAGCGGCCGGACTTGGTGAGCAGTTCTTC. It codes for CASSGLAAGLGEQFF.

V and J are TRBV14 and TRBJ1-1, with a tentative D call TRBD1 (5 bases). Germline V CDR1 and CDR2: SGHDN, FVKESK. This CDR3 has 13 amino acids. V lost 0 bases, J lost 9 bases, and 11 bases lay in between. The CDR3 region is CASSQDWAGQAFF. In nucleotides, the CDR3 is TGTGCCAGCAGCCAAGATTGGGCGGGGCAAGCTTTCTTT.

V is TRBV5-1 and J is TRBJ2-3, with D tentatively TRBD1 (5 bases). Germline CDR1 reads SGHRS; CDR2 reads YFSETQ. The V gene lost 0 bases and the J gene lost 5 bases, with 10 bases spanning the gap. This CDR3 is 14 amino acids long. The CDR3 bases are TGCGCCAGCAGCTTGGAGGGCCAGGGAGATACGCAGTATTTT. Translated, it gives CASSLEGQGDTQYF.

V is TRBV5-8 and J is TRBJ2-1; the D is unclear. The V gene lost 0 bases and the J gene lost 9 bases, with 4 bases spanning the gap. The germline CDR1 and CDR2 sequences are SGHTS and YDEGEE. The CDR3 has 11 residues. CDR3 region: CASSLGGEQFF. Written as DNA, the CDR3 is TGTGCCAGCAGCTTGGGCGGTGAGCAGTTCTTC.

The rearrangement links TRBV5-1 to TRBJ1-5; perhaps TRBD1 as D (5 bases). V was trimmed by 3 bases and J by 2 bases, leaving 9 bases between them. The CDR3 is 14 residues long. Germline values: CDR1 SGHRS, CDR2 YFSETQ. CDR3 coding DNA: TGCGCCAGCAGCTCCCAGGGTGGCAATCAGCCCCAGCATTTT. Translating gives CASSSQGGNQPQHF.

The rearrangement links TRBV29-1 to TRBJ1-4; D gene unclear. The V end was cut by 6 bases, the J end by 2 bases, with 13 bases between. CDR3 size: 14 residues. Germline V CDR1 and CDR2: SQVTM, ANQGSEA. The CDR3 coding sequence is TGCAGCGTAGGAGGAAGGGTGACTAATGAAAAACTGTTTTTT. It encodes CSVGGRVTNEKLFF.

The chain carries TRBV6-1 and TRBJ1-1; possible D gene TRBD1, 5 bases. CDR1 and CDR2 (germline): MNHNS, SASEGT. Trimming left V 2 bases short and J 0 bases short, with 10 bases between. The CDR3 is 15 residues long. The CDR3 region is CASSELRVVNTEAFF. Here the CDR3 DNA reads TGTGCCAGCAGTGAACTCAGGGTCGTGAACACTGAAGCTTTCTTT.

The chain joins TRBV6-1 to TRBJ1-1; unclear D gene. Germline V gives CDR1 MNHNS, CDR2 SASEGT. V gave up 5 bases and J gave up 4 bases, with 14 bases separating them. This CDR3 comprises 14 residues. The CDR3 loop is CASSPWVPGTEAFF. The CDR3 DNA is TGTGCCAGCAGTCCATGGGTGCCAGGCACTGAAGCTTTCTTT.

The chain uses TRBV6-1 and TRBJ2-7; 8 nucleotides line up with TRBD1. CDR1 MNHNS and CDR2 SASEGT come from the germline V gene. CDR3 length: 14 residues. V was clipped by 7 bases and J by 3 bases; unmatched bases: 8. The CDR3 bases are TGTGCCAGCAAGAAAGGACAGGGAGGCTACGAGCAGTACTTC. Amino acids: CASKKGQGGYEQYF.

V is TRBV7-6 and J is TRBJ2-1; TRBD1 agrees at 7 bases. The CDR3 is 16 residues long. CDR1 is SGHVS, CDR2 FNYEAQ, per germline. J lost 4 bases, V lost 3 bases, and 9 bases had no gene match. The DNA of the CDR3 is TGTGCCAGCAGCTTCACGAAGGGGACAGCTTACAATGAGCAGTTCTTC. Its translation is CASSFTKGTAYNEQFF.

The rearrangement joins TRBV7-9 to TRBJ2-3; weak D call: TRBD1 (5 bases). Germline CDR1 is SEHNR and CDR2 is FQNEAQ (reference sequence). The CDR3 has 12 amino acids. V was shortened by 1 base and J by 14 bases, with 13 bases between the two germline ends. CDR3: CASSLEARVWYF. The CDR3 coding sequence is TGTGCCAGCAGCTTAGAGGCCAGGGTGTGGTATTTT.

The V and J genes are TRBV5-4 and TRBJ1-1, with 8 bases that match TRBD1. The CDR3 is made up of 16 amino acids. The V gene end was trimmed by 4 bases and the J gene end by 1 base; junction bases not matched to a gene: 9. CDR1 SGHNT and CDR2 YYREEE come from the germline V gene (reference sequence). CDR3 region: CASSVDRESANTEAFF. DNA for the CDR3: TGTGCCAGCAGCGTGGACAGGGAGTCGGCGAACACTGAAGCTTTCTTT.

CDR3 sequence: CAWSPTTAGGGYNEQFF. The CDR3 DNA is TGTGCCTGGAGCCCTACGACAGCGGGAGGGGGCTACAATGAGCAGTTCTTC. V and J are TRBV30 and TRBJ2-1; 10 nucleotides align to TRBD2. The CDR3 covers 17 residues. Germline V gives CDR1 GTSNPN, CDR2 SVGIG (reference sequence). Trimming at V came to 3 bases and at J to 3 bases, leaving 11 bases not matched to a gene.

V usage is TRBV29-1 and J usage is TRBJ2-1; D might be TRBD2 (5 bases). There are 13 residues in the CDR3. Germline V gene lookup returns CDR1 SQVTM and CDR2 ANQGSEA. The V and J ends lost 7 bases and 0 bases respectively, with 10 bases between them. The CDR3 loop is CSGVGSSYNEQFF. The CDR3 DNA sequence: TGCAGCGGGGTGGGGAGCTCCTACAATGAGCAGTTCTTC.

V is TRBV5-1 and J is TRBJ2-3; 9 bases align to TRBD1. Unmatched junction bases numbered 11, after V lost 3 bases and J lost 0 bases. This CDR3 is 18 amino acids long. Germline assignment: CDR1 SGHRS and CDR2 YFSETQ. CDR3 amino acids: CASSWGQGTLTSTDTQYF. CDR3 nucleotide sequence: TGCGCCAGCAGCTGGGGACAGGGAACCCTCACTAGCACAGATACGCAGTATTTT.

The chain has TRBV9 and TRBJ1-1, with 9 bases aligning to TRBD1. Germline V gene lookup returns CDR1 SGDLS and CDR2 YYNGEE. This CDR3 spans 13 amino acids. Trimming at V came to 4 bases and at J to 8 bases, leaving 6 bases not matched to a gene. In DNA form, the CDR3 reads TGTGCCAGCAGCCCCCGGGGGACAGGGGAAGCTTTCTTT. This encodes CASSPRGTGEAFF.

The chain joins TRBV5-1 to TRBJ1-1; D gene unclear. Trimming shortened V by 0 bases and J by 1 base, and 13 bases separated the two germline ends. The CDR3 has 16 residues. From germline, CDR1 is SGHRS and CDR2 YFSETQ. In DNA form, the CDR3 reads TGCGCCAGCAGCTTGGACAGAGGAGGGCAGAACACTGAAGCTTTCTTT. Translating it yields CASSLDRGGQNTEAFF.

The chain recombines TRBV6-4 with TRBJ1-1; D gene ambiguous. This CDR3 contains 13 residues. Germline loops: CDR1 MRHNA, CDR2 SNTAGT. V lost 5 bases and J 0 bases, leaving 7 bases between the germline ends. In DNA form, the CDR3 reads TGTGCCAGCAGTCGCGTTATGAACACTGAAGCTTTCTTT. The encoded protein is CASSRVMNTEAFF.

The rearrangement links TRBV19 to TRBJ2-1; 11 bases fit TRBD2. V gave up 10 bases and J gave up 9 bases; unmatched junction bases: 14. Germline V lookup: CDR1 LNHDA, CDR2 SQIVND (reference sequence). There are 15 residues in the CDR3. The CDR3 DNA sequence: TGTGCCACCCAGACTAGCGGGATACTTTTGCGTGAGCAGTTCTTC. Amino acids: CATQTSGILLREQFF.